Included here is one T cell receptor beta chain sequence, with context. Generated by immunoSEQ multiplex PCR, the TCRdb table keeps only in-frame clones and is missing some. This sample has about 280,000 clones; 70% to 90% occur once, and the top ten carry about 1%. The CDR3 runs 13 residues. Germline CDR1 and CDR2: KGHDR and SFDVKD. Deletions cut 6 bases from V and 1 base from J, with 9 bases between. These data come from a study of blood T cell repertoires in COVID-19. The sample comprised PBMCs or T cells enriched from blood (not recorded which). The receptor's source is a woman aged 25 to 39 who had recovered from COVID-19. The chain has TRBV24-1 and TRBJ2-7; D gene unclear. Here the CDR3 reads CATSTSPSYEQYF. CDR3 sequence (DNA): TGTGCCACCAGTACCAGTCCTTCCTACGAGCAGTACTTC.